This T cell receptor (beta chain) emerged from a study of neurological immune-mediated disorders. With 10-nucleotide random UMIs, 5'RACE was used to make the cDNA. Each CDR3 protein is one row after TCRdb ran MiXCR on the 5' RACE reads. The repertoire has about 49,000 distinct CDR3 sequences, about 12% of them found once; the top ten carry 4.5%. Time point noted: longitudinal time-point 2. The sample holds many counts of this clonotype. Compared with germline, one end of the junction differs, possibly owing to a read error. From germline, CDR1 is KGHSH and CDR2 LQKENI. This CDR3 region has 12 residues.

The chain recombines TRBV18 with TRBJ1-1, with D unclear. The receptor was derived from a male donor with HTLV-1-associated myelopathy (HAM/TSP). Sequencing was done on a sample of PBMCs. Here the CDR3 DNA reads TGTGCCAGCTCACCACGGAACAGTGAAGCTTTCTTT. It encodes CASSPRNSEAFF.